One and the same sample provided the 32 T cell receptor beta chains below, sequenced in a study of blood T cell repertoires in COVID-19. Using immunoSEQ multiplex PCR, the repertoire was profiled, and TCRdb retains in-frame clones only, with some absent. The profile shows fewer than 250,000 clones, roughly 80% of them singletons. The specimen was peripheral blood. Receptors originate from a woman at least 80 years old with acute or convalescent COVID-19.

The chain carries TRBV30 and TRBJ1-3; D unresolved. CDR3 size: 13 residues. V dropped 5 bases and J dropped 2 bases, with 10 bases sitting between them. Germline V gene lookup returns CDR1 GTSNPN and CDR2 SVGIG (reference sequence). In DNA, the CDR3 is TGTGCCTGGGGTACGGTACCTGGAAACACCATATATTTT. It translates to CAWGTVPGNTIYF.

CDR3 sequence (DNA): TGTGCCAGCAGATTGGGACTAGCTAGCACAGATACGCAGTATTTT. It translates to CASRLGLASTDTQYF. This chain connects TRBV2 to TRBJ2-3; TRBD2 agrees at 9 bases. Germline assignment: CDR1 SNHLY and CDR2 FYNNEI. V dropped 6 bases and J dropped 0; count of bases not matched to a gene: 4. CDR3 size: 15 residues.

This clone was observed once. The V and J genes are TRBV5-6 and TRBJ1-6, with 7 nucleotides matching TRBD1. The trim removed 3 bases at V and 14 bases at J, leaving 5 bases unmatched. Per the germline V gene, CDR1 is SGHDT and CDR2 is YYEEEE. The CDR3 extends over 12 amino acids. CDR3 protein: CASSWGQSTLHF. Written as DNA, the CDR3 is TGTGCCAGCAGCTGGGGACAGTCCACCCTCCACTTT.

The V call is TRBV29-1, the J call TRBJ1-1; 7 positions match TRBD1. The CDR3 runs 12 residues. V was clipped by 7 bases and J by 4 bases; unmatched bases: 6. The germline CDR1 and CDR2 sequences are SQVTM and ANQGSEA. Here the CDR3 DNA reads TGCAGCGCCGGCAGGGGGGGCACTGAAGCTTTCTTT. Translated, it gives CSAGRGGTEAFF.

The V call is TRBV27, the J call TRBJ2-1, with D perhaps matching TRBD2 (6 bases). Trimming removed 2 bases at V and 8 bases at J, with 16 bases between. CDR1 MNHEY and CDR2 SMNVEV come from the germline V gene (reference sequence). The CDR3 is 15 amino acids. The chain's CDR3 is CASSLRPASDYEQFF. In DNA, the CDR3 is TGTGCCAGCAGTTTACGCCCTGCTAGCGACTATGAGCAGTTCTTC.

The chain is built from TRBV18 and TRBJ2-1; tentative D call: TRBD2 (6 bases). The ends were cut back, 2 bases at V and 7 bases at J, with 12 bases in the middle. This CDR3 is 14 amino acids long. Per germline, CDR1 KGHSH and CDR2 LQKENI. Here the CDR3 reads CASSPGSGWNEQFF. For the CDR3, the DNA is TGTGCCAGCTCACCAGGTAGCGGCTGGAATGAGCAGTTCTTC.

The rearrangement joins TRBV30 to TRBJ2-6; weak D call: TRBD2 (6 bases). Germline V gives CDR1 GTSNPN, CDR2 SVGIG (reference sequence). V was trimmed by 1 base and J by 0 bases, leaving 7 bases between them. This CDR3 has 15 residues. The CDR3 DNA reads TGTGCCTGGAGTGCGGGGGTCTCTGGGGCCAACGTCCTGACTTTC. It yields the protein CAWSAGVSGANVLTF.

This clone has a single count. This chain connects TRBV5-1 to TRBJ2-3; TRBD2 agrees at 9 bases. With 0 bases clipped from V and 0 bases from J, the junction kept 5 bases outside the gene matches. The CDR3 is 17 amino acids. CDR1 and CDR2 (germline): SGHRS, YFSETQ. The CDR3 DNA follows: TGCGCCAGCAGCTTGGTTTCCCTAGCGGGGAGCACAGATACGCAGTATTTT. Its translation is CASSLVSLAGSTDTQYF. Full variable domain (remainder filled in from reference TRBV5-1 and TRBJ2-3): KAGVTQTPRYLIKTRGQQVTLSCSPISGHRSVSWYQQTPGQGLQFLFEYFSETQRNKGNFPGRFSGRQFSNSRSEMNVSTLELGDSALYLCASSLVSLAGSTDTQYFGPGTRLTVL.

V usage is TRBV12-3 or TRBV12-4 and J usage is TRBJ2-5, with 7 bases matching TRBD1. The V segment lost 6 bases and the J segment 2 bases; nucleotides outside the gene matches: 3. The CDR3 extends over 13 amino acids. CDR3 nucleotides: TGTGCCAGCAGGACAGGGTTTCAAGAGACCCAGTACTTC. Translated, it gives CASRTGFQETQYF.

The CDR3 coding sequence is TGTGCCATCGCCTCGGGACAGGAGGGGGAGACCCAGTACTTC. Translated: CAIASGQEGETQYF. This rearrangement joins TRBV10-3 to TRBJ2-5, with 8 bases lining up with TRBD1. This CDR3 is built from 14 residues. Germline trimming cut 8 bases from V and 5 bases from J; bases unmatched to any gene: 10. Germline CDR1 reads ENHRY; CDR2 reads SYGVKD.

The rearrangement links TRBV4-1 to TRBJ2-1; TRBD2 matches 7 bases. The V segment lost 3 bases and the J segment 5 bases; nucleotides outside the gene matches: 10. The germline V gene encodes CDR1 MGHRA and CDR2 YSYEKL. The CDR3 extends over 16 amino acids. The DNA of the CDR3 is TGCGCCAGCAGCCACCCGAGGGAGGGGCGGCACAATGAGCAGTTCTTC. This gives the protein CASSHPREGRHNEQFF.

This chain connects TRBV4-2 to TRBJ2-5; D gene uncertain. V was pared by 4 bases and J by 1 base, with 13 bases between. Germline V gene lookup returns CDR1 LGHNA and CDR2 YNFKEQ. This CDR3 spans 15 amino acids. The CDR3 nucleotides are TGTGCCAGCAGCCTCCAGAACGCGGTCCAAGAGACCCAGTACTTC. Its translation: CASSLQNAVQETQYF.

The chain links TRBV28 to TRBJ1-5; D call uncertain. CDR1 MDHEN and CDR2 SYDVKM come from the germline V gene. The V and J ends lost 3 bases and 3 bases respectively, with 9 bases between them. This CDR3 is built from 14 residues. The CDR3 DNA is TGTGCCAGCAGTTTCGGACTGCTCAATCAGCCCCAGCATTTT. Its translation is CASSFGLLNQPQHF. The entire variable domain, with the rest obtained from reference TRBV28 and TRBJ1-5, is as follows: DVKVTQSSRYLVKRTGEKVFLECVQDMDHENMFWYRQDPGLGLRLIYFSYDVKMKEKGDIPEGYSVSREKKERFSLILESASTNQTSMYLCASSFGLLNQPQHFGDGTRLSIL.

The CDR3 loop reads CASSVHRVRETQYF. Here the CDR3 DNA reads TGTGCCAGCAGTGTCCACAGGGTGAGAGAGACCCAGTACTTC. This chain connects TRBV28 to TRBJ2-5; D perhaps matches TRBD1 (6 bases). The ends were cut back, 5 bases at V and 4 bases at J, with 14 bases in the middle. Germline CDR1 MDHEN, CDR2 SYDVKM. CDR3 length equals 14 residues.

This chain connects TRBV12-3 or TRBV12-4 to TRBJ2-7; TRBD2 aligns across 7 bases. Unmatched junction bases numbered 4, after V lost 4 bases and J lost 4 bases. This CDR3 has 13 residues. The CDR3 protein is CASSYSGGYEQYF. The CDR3 nucleotides are TGTGCCAGCAGTTACTCGGGGGGTTACGAGCAGTACTTC.

V usage is TRBV3-1 (or the pseudogene TRBV3-2) and J usage is TRBJ1-1, with 7 positions matching TRBD1. CDR1 is LGHDT and CDR2 is YNNKEL in the germline V gene (reference sequence). J was trimmed by 3 bases and V by 4 bases; bases with no gene match: 11. The CDR3 runs to 16 residues. The CDR3 loop reads CASSPSPDRFYTEAFF. CDR3 nucleotide sequence: TGTGCCAGCAGCCCTTCCCCGGACAGGTTTTACACTGAAGCTTTCTTT.

V and J are TRBV14 and TRBJ1-2, with TRBD1 as a possible D gene (5 bases). V was cut by 1 base and J by 6 bases, with 18 bases left in between. The CDR3 consists of 16 residues. CDR1 and CDR2 from the germline V gene are SGHDN and FVKESK. The CDR3 bases are TGTGCCAGCAGCCAAGGCGAAACCAGGGATGCGGATGGCTACACCTTC. Protein sequence: CASSQGETRDADGYTF.

There are a few counts of this clone. The chain carries TRBV5-1 and TRBJ1-4; 12 nucleotides agree with TRBD1. Unmatched junction bases numbered 7, after V lost 0 bases and J lost 7 bases. The CDR3 has 17 amino acids. Per the germline V gene, CDR1 is SGHRS and CDR2 is YFSETQ. DNA for the CDR3: TGCGCCAGCAGCTTGGCCTCCGGGACAGGGGGCTTTGAAAAACTGTTTTTT. Translated, it gives CASSLASGTGGFEKLFF.

The V and J genes are TRBV6-2 or TRBV6-3 and TRBJ2-1, with D possibly matching TRBD2 (6 bases). This CDR3 has 13 amino acids. Germline assignment: CDR1 MNHEY and CDR2 SVGEGT. Trimming cost V 3 bases and J 5 bases, with 8 bases left between them. The CDR3 reads CASSYKRDNEQFF. The CDR3 bases are TGTGCCAGCAGTTATAAGCGGGACAATGAGCAGTTCTTC.

This clone has only a few counts. The CDR3 region is CASSWGRDGYTF. CDR3 sequence (DNA): TGTGCCAGCAGTTGGGGGCGGGATGGCTACACCTTC. This sequence joins TRBV6-5 and TRBJ1-2; tentative D call: TRBD1 (6 bases). V lost 4 bases and J 6 bases, leaving 9 bases between the germline ends. From germline, CDR1 is MNHEY and CDR2 SVGAGI. This CDR3 has 12 amino acids.

This clone was found once. The chain links TRBV3-1 (or the pseudogene TRBV3-2) to TRBJ1-2, with a weak D call TRBD1 (6 bases). Trimming shortened V by 4 bases and J by 10 bases, and 13 bases separated the two germline ends. CDR3 length: 12 amino acids. Germline values: CDR1 LGHDT, CDR2 YNNKEL (reference sequence). CDR3 loop: CASSRGQPLYTF. The CDR3 DNA is TGTGCCAGCAGCCGCGGACAGCCGCTCTACACCTTC.

The genes are TRBV7-2 and TRBJ2-7; possibly TRBD1 for D (9 bases). Trimming removed 5 bases from V and 3 bases from J, with 17 bases in between. This CDR3 is built from 15 residues. Germline V gene data show CDR1 as SGHTA and CDR2 as FQGNSA. The CDR3 nucleotides read TGTGCCAGCAGCACCGGGGGGGGACAGGGCTACGAGCAGTACTTC. Translating it yields CASSTGGGQGYEQYF.

The genes are TRBV19 and TRBJ2-2, with D possibly matching TRBD2 (5 bases). The germline CDR1 and CDR2 sequences are LNHDA and SQIVND (reference sequence). The CDR3 runs 15 residues. V gave up 3 bases and J gave up 0 bases, with 8 bases separating them. CDR3 in amino acids: CASSMPDSNTGELFF. The CDR3 DNA sequence: TGTGCCAGTAGTATGCCGGACTCGAACACCGGGGAGCTGTTTTTT.

In DNA, the CDR3 is TGTGCCAGCAGCTCACAGGGGAGTGGAAACACCATATATTTT. Protein sequence: CASSSQGSGNTIYF. This chain joins TRBV11-2 and TRBJ1-3, with 7 bases identical to TRBD1. The germline CDR1 and CDR2 sequences are SGHAT and FQNNGV. The CDR3 loop spans 14 amino acids. V lost 4 bases to trimming and J lost 3 bases; unmatched junction nucleotides: 3.

The chain is built from TRBV5-4 and TRBJ2-7, with TRBD1 identical over 9 bases. J gave up 0 bases and V 4 bases, and 11 bases lay outside the gene matches. This CDR3 has 17 amino acids. Germline V gives CDR1 SGHNT, CDR2 YYREEE (reference sequence). CDR3 sequence (DNA): TGTGCCAGCAGCGGGTCAAACAGGGGGCGCCCCTCCTACGAGCAGTACTTC. It codes for CASSGSNRGRPSYEQYF.

The V gene is TRBV2, the J gene TRBJ2-7; 7 nucleotides agree with TRBD1. The CDR3 spans 14 residues. Germline lookup yields CDR1 SNHLY and CDR2 FYNNEI. With 4 bases clipped from V and 7 bases from J, the junction kept 10 bases outside the gene matches. DNA for the CDR3: TGTGCCAGCAGTGGAACCCTACAGGGGAGAGAGCAGTACTTC. Translation gives CASSGTLQGREQYF.

The chain combines TRBV7-9 with TRBJ1-5; D perhaps matches TRBD1 (6 bases). The CDR3 sequence is 15 residues long. The V gene lost 2 bases and the J gene lost 2 bases, with 10 bases spanning the gap. The V gene's germline CDR1 is SEHNR and CDR2 FQNEAQ (reference sequence). The DNA of the CDR3 is TGTGCCAGCAGCTTACAGGGGTTTGGCAATCAGCCCCAGCATTTT. Protein sequence: CASSLQGFGNQPQHF.

The J gene is TRBJ2-1, the V gene TRBV3-1 (or the pseudogene TRBV3-2); 13 nucleotides line up with TRBD2. Germline trimming cut 0 bases from V and 8 bases from J; bases unmatched to any gene: 7. The CDR3 totals 17 residues. Germline V lookup: CDR1 LGHDT, CDR2 YNNKEL (reference sequence). The CDR3 sequence is CASSQESGTSGKDEQFF. CDR3 bases: TGTGCCAGCAGCCAAGAAAGCGGGACTAGCGGGAAAGATGAGCAGTTCTTC.

The chain couples TRBV5-1 to TRBJ1-6; 7 bases line up with TRBD1. J was trimmed by 1 base and V by 2 bases; bases with no gene match: 6. The CDR3 extends over 17 amino acids. Germline V gene data show CDR1 as SGHRS and CDR2 as YFSETQ. The DNA of the CDR3 is TGCGCCAGCAGCTTATCGACAGGGCTTTCCTATAATTCACCCCTCCACTTT. Its protein product is CASSLSTGLSYNSPLHF.

The J gene is TRBJ2-1, the V gene TRBV10-2; 7 bases are a match to TRBD2. The V gene's germline CDR1 is WSHSY and CDR2 SAAADI. With 3 bases clipped from V and 2 bases from J, the junction kept 10 bases outside the gene matches. CDR3 length: 17 amino acids. The CDR3 nucleotides are TGCGCCAGCAGTGAAGGGGCGGCTAGCGGAACCTACAATGAGCAGTTCTTC. Translation gives CASSEGAASGTYNEQFF.

The chain has TRBV7-2 and TRBJ2-1; weak D call: TRBD1 (6 bases). This CDR3 has 12 amino acids. Trimming left V 2 bases short and J 15 bases short, with 14 bases between. Germline V gives CDR1 SGHTA, CDR2 FQGNSA. CDR3 amino acids: CASSLIQGFRFF. In DNA form, the CDR3 reads TGTGCCAGCAGCTTAATTCAGGGGTTCAGGTTCTTC.

This clone was seen a single time. CDR3: CASSIIQGETQYF. CDR3 nucleotide sequence: TGTGCCAGTAGTATAATCCAGGGAGAGACCCAGTACTTC. The chain employs TRBV19 and TRBJ2-5, with a possible D match to TRBD1 (5 bases). This CDR3 is built from 13 residues. CDR1 is LNHDA and CDR2 is SQIVND in the germline V gene (reference sequence). V lost 2 bases and J lost 4, with 8 bases in between.